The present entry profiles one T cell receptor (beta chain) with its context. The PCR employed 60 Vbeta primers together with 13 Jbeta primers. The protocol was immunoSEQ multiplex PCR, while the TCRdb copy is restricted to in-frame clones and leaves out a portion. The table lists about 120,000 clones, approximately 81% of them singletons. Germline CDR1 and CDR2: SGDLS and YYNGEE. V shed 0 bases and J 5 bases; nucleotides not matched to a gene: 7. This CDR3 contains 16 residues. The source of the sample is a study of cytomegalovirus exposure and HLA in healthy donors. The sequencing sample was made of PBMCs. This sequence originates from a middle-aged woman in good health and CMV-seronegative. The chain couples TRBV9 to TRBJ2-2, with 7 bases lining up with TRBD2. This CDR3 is CASSVDGGGKTGELFF. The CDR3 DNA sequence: TGTGCCAGCAGCGTAGATGGGGGGGGTAAAACCGGGGAGCTGTTTTTT.